Following are 8 T cell receptor beta chains from one sample sequenced in a study of T cell changes during pregnancy in multiple sclerosis. Here immunoSEQ multiplex PCR was the method, and the copy in TCRdb shows in-frame clones only, minus some. The profile shows more than 10,000 clones, roughly 90% of them singletons. The material was CD8+ T cells from peripheral blood mononuclear cells, obtained after pregnancy. These receptors were taken from a female donor in good health, enrolled as a control in a pregnancy study.

Only a few counts were recorded for this clone. This chain connects TRBV28 to TRBJ2-5; 8 bases fit TRBD2. After removal of 5 bases from V and 5 bases from J, the junction contained 13 bases not matched to a gene. CDR1 is MDHEN, CDR2 SYDVKM, per germline. The CDR3 sequence is 16 residues long. DNA for the CDR3: TGTGCCAGCAGTCTACTCACAGCGGGGGTCCCGGAGACCCAGTACTTC. Encoded protein: CASSLLTAGVPETQYF.

The chain combines TRBV28 with TRBJ1-5; 10 nucleotides agree with TRBD1. The CDR3 length is 14 residues. V lost 5 bases and J lost 5; bases outside the gene matches: 3. From germline, CDR1 is MDHEN and CDR2 SYDVKM. CDR3 in DNA: TGTGCCAGCAGTGCGGGACAGGGGCATCAGCCCCAGCATTTT. It specifies CASSAGQGHQPQHF.

The V gene is TRBV28, the J gene TRBJ2-5, with TRBD2 matching over 7 bases. The CDR3 sequence is 17 residues long. Unmatched junction bases numbered 15, after V lost 4 bases and J lost 4 bases. Germline lookup yields CDR1 MDHEN and CDR2 SYDVKM. Here the CDR3 reads CASSWPGTTLAVETQYF. The CDR3 DNA reads TGTGCCAGCAGTTGGCCCGGGACTACCCTCGCAGTAGAGACCCAGTACTTC.

The chain carries TRBV5-4 and TRBJ2-5, with 8 bases identical to TRBD1. Germline trimming cut 9 bases from V and 3 bases from J; bases unmatched to any gene: 7. CDR3 size: 13 residues. In germline, CDR1 is SGHNT, CDR2 YYREEE (reference sequence). CDR3 sequence (DNA): TGTGCCACAGGGGACAGGACAGAAGAGACCCAGTACTTC. Translated: CATGDRTEETQYF.

The rearrangement links TRBV5-1 to TRBJ2-7; 8 bases map to TRBD1. The CDR3 extends over 13 amino acids. The J segment lost 4 bases and the V segment lost 0 bases, leaving 0 bases of the junction unmatched. Germline assignment: CDR1 SGHRS and CDR2 YFSETQ. The CDR3 DNA sequence: TGCGCCAGCAGCTTGGGGACAGGGTACGAGCAGTACTTC. This sequence encodes CASSLGTGYEQYF.

This chain connects TRBV25-1 to TRBJ2-5; D gene unclear. The V end lost 5 bases, the J end lost 0 bases, and 4 bases lay between the germline ends. CDR1 MGHDK and CDR2 SYGVNS come from the germline V gene. This CDR3 contains 12 residues. CDR3 sequence (DNA): TGTGCCAGCAGTCAGTACCAAGAGACCCAGTACTTC. It encodes CASSQYQETQYF.

This rearrangement joins TRBV5-1 to TRBJ2-7; 9 positions agree with TRBD2. With 1 base clipped from V and 5 bases from J, the junction kept 13 bases outside the gene matches. This CDR3 contains 17 residues. Germline CDR1 is SGHRS and CDR2 is YFSETQ. CDR3 sequence reads: CASSLRIAGAPPHEQYF. As DNA, the CDR3 is TGCGCCAGCAGCTTGCGAATAGCGGGGGCGCCCCCCCACGAGCAGTACTTC.

This chain uses TRBV5-5 with TRBJ1-2; a weak D match, TRBD1 (5 bases). The CDR3 runs 12 residues. V was trimmed by 7 bases and J by 2 bases, leaving 9 bases between them. The germline gives CDR1 SGHKS, CDR2 YYEKEE (reference sequence). The CDR3 coding sequence is TGTGCCAGCCAAAGACAGAACTATGGCTACACCTTC. Its protein product is CASQRQNYGYTF.